These T cell receptor beta chains were read from a single sample in a study of blood T cell repertoires in COVID-19. TCRdb keeps only in-frame clones here, not all; method: immunoSEQ multiplex PCR. Of approximately 82,000 clones listed, roughly 89% were seen once; the top ten hold more than 0.95%. The sample consisted of PBMCs or T cells enriched from blood (not recorded which). These receptors were collected from a woman aged 50 to 60 with acute COVID-19. CDR3s include the opening cysteine and the closing phenylalanine or tryptophan. The D gene is left open where the match is weak. The listing skips clone size in some rows; elsewhere it reads once, few, many or a size class.

TRBJ2-5	-	TRBV27	16	-	CASSLIYRNGQETQYF	TGTGCCAGCAGTTTAATTTACAGGAATGGCCAAGAGACCCAGTACTTC
TRBJ1-2	-	TRBV11-3	16	TRBD1	CASSSQPRQGAYGYTF	TGTGCCAGCAGCTCGCAACCACGACAGGGGGCTTATGGCTACACCTTC
TRBJ2-3	-	TRBV7-3	13	-	CASSRVRTDTQYF	TGTGCCAGCAGCCGGGTCCGCACAGATACGCAGTATTTT
TRBJ2-7	-	TRBV2	12	-	CASSEDRLLEYF	TGTGCCAGCAGTGAAGATAGACTGTTGGAGTACTTC
TRBJ2-1	-	TRBV12-5	14	TRBD1	CASVGGQGYNEQFF	TGTGCTAGTGTAGGAGGACAGGGCTACAATGAGCAGTTCTTC
TRBJ1-2	once	TRBV14	15	TRBD1	CASSQGTGGFYGYTF	TGTGCCAGCAGCCAAGGGACAGGGGGCTTCTATGGCTACACCTTC
TRBJ2-7	-	TRBV14	15	TRBD2	CASSQDMRTSGEQYF	TGTGCCAGCAGCCAAGATATGAGGACTAGCGGCGAGCAGTACTTC
TRBJ2-3	-	TRBV2	16	TRBD1	CASSPGQGGITDTQYF	TGTGCCAGCAGCCCGGGACAGGGAGGGATCACAGATACGCAGTATTTT
TRBJ2-1	-	TRBV6-5	16	TRBD2	CASSFLSGGSYNEQFF	TGTGCCAGCAGTTTCCTTAGCGGGGGCTCCTACAATGAGCAGTTCTTC
TRBJ1-6	-	TRBV7-8	16	-	CASSPSQGIHNSPLHF	TGTGCCAGCAGCCCTTCCCAGGGGATCCATAATTCACCCCTCCACTTT
TRBJ2-5	-	TRBV7-9	17	TRBD2	CASSPRTSGRPQETQYF	TGTGCCAGCAGTCCCCGGACTAGCGGGAGACCACAAGAGACCCAGTACTTC
TRBJ1-1	-	TRBV15	12	-	CATSHETGEAFF	TGTGCCACCTCCCATGAGACAGGAGAAGCTTTCTTT
TRBJ2-7	-	TRBV2	14	TRBD2	CASSDGGSTYEQYF	TGTGCCAGCAGTGACGGCGGGAGCACCTACGAGCAGTACTTC
TRBJ1-2	-	TRBV24-1	14	TRBD1	CATSERDRGYGYTF	TGTGCCACCAGTGAGCGGGACAGGGGTTATGGCTACACCTTC
TRBJ2-7	-	TRBV5-6	15	-	CASSPRRSGGYEQYF	TGTGCCAGCAGCCCCCGACGGTCCGGGGGCTACGAGCAGTACTTC
TRBJ2-6	-	TRBV28	16	-	CASSLRQYSGANVLTF	TGTGCCAGCAGTTTACGACAGTACTCTGGGGCCAACGTCCTGACTTTC
TRBJ2-1	-	TRBV27	16	TRBD2	CASSFLASGTYNEQFF	TGTGCCAGCAGTTTTTTGGCTAGCGGGACCTACAATGAGCAGTTCTTC
TRBJ2-7	-	TRBV30	13	TRBD1	CAWSGTVLYEQYF	TGTGCCTGGAGCGGGACAGTGCTCTACGAGCAGTACTTC
TRBJ2-1	-	TRBV15	15	TRBD2	CATSAGGSYYNEQFF	TGTGCCACCAGTGCTGGCGGGAGTTATTACAATGAGCAGTTCTTC
TRBJ1-1	-	TRBV7-9	13	-	CASSFEALGQRFF	TGTGCCAGCAGCTTTGAGGCCCTTGGACAGCGGTTCTTT
TRBJ1-3	-	TRBV27	15	-	CASSQDYRDGNTIYF	TGTGCCAGCAGTCAAGATTACAGAGATGGAAACACCATATATTTT
TRBJ2-1	-	TRBV29-1	13	TRBD1	CSVNRGLYNEQFF	TGCAGCGTAAACAGGGGCCTATACAATGAGCAGTTCTTC
TRBJ1-2	once	TRBV27	15	TRBD1	CASSAPGQGDYGYTF	TGTGCCAGCAGTGCCCCCGGACAGGGGGACTATGGCTACACCTTC
TRBJ2-3	-	TRBV5-1	15	TRBD2	CASSASGTRLNTQYF	TGCGCCAGCAGCGCGTCCGGGACTAGATTGAATACGCAGTATTTT